This is a list of T cell receptor beta chains from one sample in a study of cytomegalovirus exposure and HLA in healthy donors. Profiling relied on immunoSEQ multiplex PCR, and the TCRdb table lists in-frame clones only, not all of them. The table shows about 250,000 clones, with about 87% occurring only once. Input material: PBMCs. All receptors come from a man younger than 30 in good health and CMV-seronegative. The CDR3 runs from the conserved cysteine through the conserved F or W. Each record gives: V gene, clone size, J gene, D gene, CDR3 DNA, CDR3 protein. D genes are given only for firm matches. Size tells how often a clone was seen (once, few, many) or the class of an expanded clone, and some rows leave it out.

TRBV4-1,NA,TRBJ2-1,NA,TGCGCCAGCAGCCTGCTCGGGGAGCAGTTCTTC,CASSLLGEQFF
TRBV7-3,NA,TRBJ2-6,NA,TGTGCCAGCAGCCCGGACGGGGGTAGGGCCAACGTCCTGACTTTC,CASSPDGGRANVLTF
TRBV11-3,NA,TRBJ2-7,NA,TGTGCCAGCAGCCGCAGAGGGGGCTACGAGCAGTACTTC,CASSRRGGYEQYF
TRBV2,NA,TRBJ1-1,NA,TGTGCCAGCAGTGAACCCTTGAGGAGCGCTGAAGCTTTCTTT,CASSEPLRSAEAFF
TRBV6-5,NA,TRBJ2-2,NA,TGTGCCAGCAGTTTAAAACTCCCCGGGGAGCTGTTTTTT,CASSLKLPGELFF
TRBV27,NA,TRBJ2-1,NA,TGTGCCAGCAATTTATCGTGGACTTTTTACAATGAGCAGTTCTTC,CASNLSWTFYNEQFF
TRBV7-8,NA,TRBJ2-3,NA,TGTGCCAGCAGTTCGCTCAGGGGGGATGTAGATACGCAGTATTTT,CASSSLRGDVDTQYF
TRBV5-4,NA,TRBJ2-7,TRBD1,TGTGCCAGCAGTGTGGGGCAGGGGGCTCTGGGCGAGCAGTACTTC,CASSVGQGALGEQYF
TRBV19,NA,TRBJ2-4,NA,TGTGCCAGTAGTATAGATCGGGAAGGGCTAGAAAACATTCAGTACTTC,CASSIDREGLENIQYF
TRBV7-2,once,TRBJ2-1,TRBD2,TGTGCCAGCAGCTTTAGCGGGGGGGCCGATGAGCAGTTCTTC,CASSFSGGADEQFF
TRBV7-9,NA,TRBJ2-3,TRBD1,TGTGCCAGCAGGGCAGGGGGTCCGGGGCGAGTATTGGATACGCAGTATTTT,CASRAGGPGRVLDTQYF
TRBV23-1,NA,TRBJ2-6,TRBD1,TGCGCCCCCGTCCCCAGGCAGGCAGGGGGCCTTTCTGGGGCCAACGTCCTGACTTTC,CAPVPRQAGGLSGANVLTF
TRBV21-1,once,TRBJ2-7,NA,TGTGCCAGCAGCCAGGGGGGCAGAGACTCCTACGAGCAGTACTTC,CASSQGGRDSYEQYF
TRBV14,NA,TRBJ2-4,NA,TGTGCCAGCAGCCTCCCGAGGGGCTGGACAGCTAGGGCCAAAAACATTCAGTACTTC,CASSLPRGWTARAKNIQYF
TRBV5-1,NA,TRBJ2-7,TRBD2,TGCGCCAGCAGCTTGGGTGGGGCGGGGGGCTACGAGCAGTACTTC,CASSLGGAGGYEQYF
TRBV11-2,NA,TRBJ2-7,NA,TGTGCCAGCAGCTTAGATCTAGGACTGTATTACTTC,CASSLDLGLYYF
TRBV29-1,NA,TRBJ1-1,TRBD1,TGCAGCGACGGACAGGGGTGGACTGAAGCTTTCTTT,CSDGQGWTEAFF
TRBV4-1,NA,TRBJ2-2,NA,TGCGCCAGCAGCCAAAGGGACTCCGGGGAGCTGTTTTTT,CASSQRDSGELFF
TRBV5-1,NA,TRBJ2-2,NA,TGCGCCAGCAGCTTGCAGGATCACACCGGGGAGCTGTTTTTT,CASSLQDHTGELFF
TRBV30,NA,TRBJ2-7,NA,TGTGCCTGGAGTCAAGGAGAAAACAGGGGAGCGGGCCTCTACGAGCAGTACTTC,CAWSQGENRGAGLYEQYF
TRBV28,NA,TRBJ2-7,TRBD2,TGTGCCAGCAGTTGGGGGGGCTACGAGCAGTACTTC,CASSWGGYEQYF
TRBV7-9,NA,TRBJ2-7,TRBD1,TGTGCCAGCAAGGTTGGCCAGGGCGCAGGGGGCGCATCCTACGAGCAGTACTTC,CASKVGQGAGGASYEQYF
TRBV10-2,few,TRBJ1-6,TRBD1,TGCGCCAGTGTCGGACAGGGGAATTCACCCCTCCACTTT,CASVGQGNSPLHF
TRBV12-5,NA,TRBJ1-5,NA,TGTGCTAGTGGCCGTGGACAGCGACATCAGCCCCAGCATTTT,CASGRGQRHQPQHF
TRBV5-4,NA,TRBJ1-1,NA,TGTGCCAGCAGTTCGATTGCGGGGGAGTCTGAAGCTTTCTTT,CASSSIAGESEAFF
TRBV29-1,NA,TRBJ2-5,NA,TGCAGCTCCCGAGGGGCGGGAAAGGGAGAGACCCAGTACTTC,CSSRGAGKGETQYF
TRBV5-1,NA,TRBJ2-3,NA,TGCGCCAGCAGCTTGGCCTATTTGGATACGCAGTATTTT,CASSLAYLDTQYF
TRBV10-3,once,TRBJ2-7,TRBD2,TGTGCCATCAGTGAGTCCGGGACTAGCACCACCGGGCAGTACTTC,CAISESGTSTTGQYF
TRBV18,NA,TRBJ2-3,NA,TGTGCCACCCGCACAGGGACAGATACGCAGTATTTT,CATRTGTDTQYF
TRBV15,few,TRBJ2-1,TRBD2,TGTGCCACCAGCAGAGATCGAGCGGGAGGGCCGGATGAGCAGTTCTTC,CATSRDRAGGPDEQFF
TRBV6-1,few,TRBJ2-1,TRBD2,TGTGCCACAAGCGGGAGGCCAGGCAATGAGCAGTTCTTC,CATSGRPGNEQFF
TRBV11-2,few,TRBJ2-6,TRBD1,TGTGCCAGCAGCCAGGACAGGGGTGGTCCTGGGGCCAACGTCCTGACTTTC,CASSQDRGGPGANVLTF
TRBV2,NA,TRBJ2-1,NA,TGTGCCAGCAGTGATCGCGGTTTCAATGAGCAGTTCTTC,CASSDRGFNEQFF
TRBV29-1,NA,TRBJ2-7,TRBD2,TGCAGCGTTGGGCCTGGACTAGTTCTACGCGAGCAGTACTTC,CSVGPGLVLREQYF
TRBV18,few,TRBJ1-4,NA,TGTGCCAGCTCAACACGGGTAGCGACTAATGAAAAACTGTTTTTT,CASSTRVATNEKLFF
TRBV27,NA,TRBJ1-4,TRBD1,TGTGCCAGCAGTCCACGGGACAGGGGATGGGAAAAACTGTTTTTT,CASSPRDRGWEKLFF
TRBV2,NA,TRBJ2-7,TRBD2,TGTGCCAGCAGTGTAGGACTAGCGGGATTCTACGAGCAGTACTTC,CASSVGLAGFYEQYF
TRBV30,NA,TRBJ2-7,TRBD2,TGTGCCTGGGGGGACTATGCCTACGAGCAGTACTTC,CAWGDYAYEQYF
TRBV4-3,NA,TRBJ2-7,TRBD1,TGCGCCAGCAGCCAAGTGACAGGGGCGCCTTACGAGCAGTACTTC,CASSQVTGAPYEQYF
TRBV2,NA,TRBJ1-5,TRBD1,TGTGCCAGCAGCATTACAGGGGAGCAGCCCCAGCATTTT,CASSITGEQPQHF
TRBV6-5,NA,TRBJ2-7,TRBD2,TGTGCCAGCAGTATGGGGGGGACGGTTGAGCAGTACTTC,CASSMGGTVEQYF
TRBV13,NA,TRBJ1-4,NA,TGTGCCAGCAAAAGGGGTTTGGATGAAAAACTGTTTTTT,CASKRGLDEKLFF
TRBV4-1,few,TRBJ2-7,TRBD2,TGCGCCAGCAGCCAAGGAAGGACGGGAGGGCCCGACGAGCAGTACTTC,CASSQGRTGGPDEQYF
TRBV7-9,NA,TRBJ2-7,NA,TGTGCCAGCAGCCGTACGACAGGACCCTACGAGCAGTACTTC,CASSRTTGPYEQYF
TRBV10-2,NA,TRBJ2-2,TRBD2,TGCGCCAGTCTTGTAGCGGGAACAAACACCGGGGAGCTGTTTTTT,CASLVAGTNTGELFF
TRBV6-4,NA,TRBJ1-2,NA,TGTGCCAGCAGTGACCCAGTCTATGGCTACACCTTC,CASSDPVYGYTF
TRBV28,NA,TRBJ1-1,NA,TGTGCCAGCAGTTTTTACAGTCTGGCCATGAACACTGAAGCTTTCTTT,CASSFYSLAMNTEAFF
TRBV7-9,NA,TRBJ1-1,NA,TGTGCCAGCAGCCCGCCCGAGATCACTGAAGCTTTCTTT,CASSPPEITEAFF